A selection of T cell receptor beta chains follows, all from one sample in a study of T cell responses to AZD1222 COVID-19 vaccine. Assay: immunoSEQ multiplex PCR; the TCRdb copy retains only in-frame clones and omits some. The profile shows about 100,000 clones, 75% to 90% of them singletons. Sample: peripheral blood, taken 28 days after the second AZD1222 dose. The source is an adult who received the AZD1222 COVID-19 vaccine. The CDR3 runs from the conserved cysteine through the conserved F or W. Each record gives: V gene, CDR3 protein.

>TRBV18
CASSRDSSTGELFF
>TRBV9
CASSVVAGGYRPYEQYF
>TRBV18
CASSLFQETQYF
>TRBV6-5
CASIPTGLLYGYTF
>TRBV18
CASSPVSGREGHQPQHF
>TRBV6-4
CASSDGQGANEQFF
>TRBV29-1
CSVNLNWNTEAFF
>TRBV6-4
CASSPTGESTSYNEQFF
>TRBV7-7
CASSLAANTGELFF
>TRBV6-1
CASSEHIVGQGTSPLHF
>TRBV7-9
CASRLDSPEQYF
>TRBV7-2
CASSLGASLEYEQYF
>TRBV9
CASAALRTGDTGELFF
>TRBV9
CASSGRDRDPYEQYF
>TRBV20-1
CSASAEGRDQETQYF
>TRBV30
CACGGYSSYNEQFF
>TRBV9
CASSVGTSGHYSYEQYF
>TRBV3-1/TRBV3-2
CASSPHGGQNQPQHF
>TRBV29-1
CSVASDYNSPLHF
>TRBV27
CASSRQGLNQPQHF
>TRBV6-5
CASSYDSGGDEQFF
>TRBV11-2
CASSFSRVGELFF
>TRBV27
CASSQTWDIRTLHF
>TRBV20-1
CSASPSGSTDTQYF
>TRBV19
CASRTGSSNTEAFF
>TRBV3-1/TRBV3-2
CASSQGLRGFNYGYTF
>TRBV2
CASTAERLNTEAFF